This TCR beta chain was recorded in a study of cytotoxic CD8 clonotypes in ibrutinib-treated CLL. General study points: At baseline, clonality was higher than in age-matched healthy donors and correlated with CD8+ counts. Public clonotypes, an uncommon group, contracted or remained stable on treatment.

Frozen-stored PBMCs produced roughly 2 micrograms of genomic DNA for TCR beta libraries. About this clone itself: Its antigen is not known.

This CDR3 contains 13 residues. The V gene's germline CDR1 is LNHDA and CDR2 SQIVND (reference sequence). V lost 5 bases to trimming and J lost 6 bases, with 10 bases between them. Assay: immunoSEQ multiplex PCR; the TCRdb copy retains only in-frame clones and omits some. The sample has about 140,000 clones, around three quarters seen once. The sequence was obtained from a human donor with chronic lymphocytic leukemia. The sequencing used PBMCs, collected after 12 months of ibrutinib treatment. This sequence joins TRBV19 and TRBJ1-4; D ambiguous. The CDR3 sequence: CASSPRGYEKLFF. CDR3 nucleotides: TGTGCCAGTAGTCCCCGTGGCTATGAAAAACTGTTTTTT.